This T cell receptor beta chain was captured by sequencing in a study of blood T cell repertoires in COVID-19. Study-wide background: Both acute and convalescent COVID-19 samples were obtained from the United States, Italy and Spain. T cells, B-cell-depleted T cells, or PBMCs supplied cDNA or gDNA.

Trimming left V 5 bases short and J 0 bases short, with 22 bases between. CDR1 is SNHLY and CDR2 is FYNNEI in the germline V gene. CDR3 length: 18 residues. Original handling: Estimated nucleated cell counts came from reference gene primer amplification. Using immunoSEQ multiplex PCR, the repertoire was profiled, and TCRdb retains in-frame clones only, with some absent. V, J and clone size were drawn from that table, and D and trimming were deduced from the DNA. Among roughly 100,000 clones listed, 91% were seen once. The sequenced sample consisted of peripheral blood. The TCR comes from a man aged 18 to 29 with acute or convalescent COVID-19. The chain links TRBV2 to TRBJ1-2; perhaps TRBD1 as D (6 bases). The CDR3 nucleotides are TGTGCCAGCAGTTTCTCCAGGGGCCTGGGCGTGGCTAACTATGGCTACACCTTC. The encoded protein is CASSFSRGLGVANYGYTF.